This T cell receptor (beta chain) was captured in a study of cytomegalovirus exposure and HLA in healthy donors. Germline CDR1 reads SGHTA; CDR2 reads FQGTGA. The CDR3 has 17 residues. J lost 2 bases, V lost 2 bases, and 7 bases had no gene match. Separate from the approximately 650-subject first cohort, the roughly 130-subject validation cohort was the one that the donors belonged to. The method was immunoSEQ multiplex PCR; TCRdb's version includes in-frame clones alone and lacks a portion of them. Among a few hundred thousand clones listed, just over 85% were seen once. The sequenced material came from PBMCs. The chain couples TRBV7-3 to TRBJ2-2; TRBD1 matches 8 bases. This TCR was recovered from a woman in her late teens or twenties in good health and CMV-seronegative. CDR3 DNA: TGTGCCAGCAGCTTATCCCTGGACAGGGTAAACACCGGGGAGCTGTTTTTT. Translating it yields CASSLSLDRVNTGELFF.